This T cell receptor (beta chain) was sequenced during a study of T-cell reconstitution after alpha-beta-depleted transplantation in children. Trimming took off 0 bases at V and 2 bases at J, with 11 bases between the two ends. The CDR3 covers 16 residues. Germline CDR1 reads MGHRA; CDR2 reads YSYEKL. Unique molecular identifiers featured in how the TCRbeta library was prepared. TCRdb re-called the PCR reads through MiXCR, storing one row per CDR3 protein. The table has 500,000 to 600,000 distinct CDR3 sequences, around 16% seen once; the top ten hold more than 2.5%. Sample: PBMCs from the stem cell graft donor, taken from the stem cell graft. J is TRBJ2-1 and V is TRBV4-1; no firm D call. The clonotype was recovered from a human donor who donated a stem cell graft to a child with acute lymphoblastic leukemia. The CDR3 region has the DNA TGCGCCAGCAGCCAAGATACACTCGAGGCCTACAATGAGCAGTTCTTC. Translating gives CASSQDTLEAYNEQFF.